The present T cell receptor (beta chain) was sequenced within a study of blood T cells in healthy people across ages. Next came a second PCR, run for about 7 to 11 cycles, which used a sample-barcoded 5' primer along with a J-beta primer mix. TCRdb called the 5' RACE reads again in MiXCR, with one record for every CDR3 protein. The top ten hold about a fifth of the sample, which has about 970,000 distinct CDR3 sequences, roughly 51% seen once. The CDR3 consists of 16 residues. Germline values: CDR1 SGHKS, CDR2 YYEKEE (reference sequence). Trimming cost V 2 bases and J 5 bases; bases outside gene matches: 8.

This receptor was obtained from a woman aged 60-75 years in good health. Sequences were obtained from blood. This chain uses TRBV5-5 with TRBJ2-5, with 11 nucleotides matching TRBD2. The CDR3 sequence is CASSFLLAGVVETQYF. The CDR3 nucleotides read TGTGCCAGCAGCTTTCTACTAGCGGGAGTGGTCGAGACCCAGTACTTC.